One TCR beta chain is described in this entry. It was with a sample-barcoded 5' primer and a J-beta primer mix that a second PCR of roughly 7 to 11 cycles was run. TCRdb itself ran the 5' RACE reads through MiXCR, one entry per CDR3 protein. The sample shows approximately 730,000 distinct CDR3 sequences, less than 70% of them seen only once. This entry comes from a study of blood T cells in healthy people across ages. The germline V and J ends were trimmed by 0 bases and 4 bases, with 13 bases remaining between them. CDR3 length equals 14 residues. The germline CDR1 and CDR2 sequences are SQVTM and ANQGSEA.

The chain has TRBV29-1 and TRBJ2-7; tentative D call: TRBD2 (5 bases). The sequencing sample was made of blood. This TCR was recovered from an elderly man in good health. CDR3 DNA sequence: TGCAGCGTTGAAGATCCGACGCGGGCTTACGAGCAGTACTTC. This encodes CSVEDPTRAYEQYF.